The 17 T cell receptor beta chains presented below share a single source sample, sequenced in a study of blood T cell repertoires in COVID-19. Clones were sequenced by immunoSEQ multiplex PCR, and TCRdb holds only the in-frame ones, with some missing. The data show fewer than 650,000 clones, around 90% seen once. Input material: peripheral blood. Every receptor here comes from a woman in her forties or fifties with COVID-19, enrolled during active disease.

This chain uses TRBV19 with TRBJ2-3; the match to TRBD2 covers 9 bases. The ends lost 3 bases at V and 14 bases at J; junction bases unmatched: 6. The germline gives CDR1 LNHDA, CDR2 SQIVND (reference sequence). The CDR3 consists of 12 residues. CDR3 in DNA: TGTGCCAGTAGTATGAGAGCGGGGGGTGTGTATTTT. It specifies CASSMRAGGVYF.

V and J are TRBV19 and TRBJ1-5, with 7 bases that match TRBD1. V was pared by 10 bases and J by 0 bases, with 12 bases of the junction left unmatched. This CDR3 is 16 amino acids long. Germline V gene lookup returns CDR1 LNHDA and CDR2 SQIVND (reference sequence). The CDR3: CATRDSYLYSNQPQHF. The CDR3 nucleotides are TGTGCCACCCGGGACAGTTATCTATATAGCAATCAGCCCCAGCATTTT.

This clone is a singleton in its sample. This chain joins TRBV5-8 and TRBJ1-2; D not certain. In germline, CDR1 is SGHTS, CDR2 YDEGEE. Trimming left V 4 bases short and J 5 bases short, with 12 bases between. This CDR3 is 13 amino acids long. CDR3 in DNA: TGTGCCAGCAGCCCGTGGAGGGATTATGGCTACACCTTC. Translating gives CASSPWRDYGYTF. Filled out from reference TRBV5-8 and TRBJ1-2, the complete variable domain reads EAGVTQSPTHLIKTRGQQATLRCSPISGHTSVYWYQQALGLGLQFLLWYDEGEERNRGNFPPRFSGRQFPNYSSELNVNALELEDSALYLCASSPWRDYGYTFGSGTRLTVV.

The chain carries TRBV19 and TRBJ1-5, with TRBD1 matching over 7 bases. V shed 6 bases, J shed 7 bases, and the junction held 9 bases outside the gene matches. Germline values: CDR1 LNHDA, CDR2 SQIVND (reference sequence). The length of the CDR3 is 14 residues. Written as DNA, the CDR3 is TGTGCCAGTAGATTTACAGGGGCTGGGCAGCCCCAGCATTTT. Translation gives CASRFTGAGQPQHF.

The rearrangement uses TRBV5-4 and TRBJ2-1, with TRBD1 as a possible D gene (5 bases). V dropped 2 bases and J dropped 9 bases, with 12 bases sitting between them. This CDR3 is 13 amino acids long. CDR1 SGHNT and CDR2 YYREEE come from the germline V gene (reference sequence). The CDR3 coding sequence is TGTGCCAGCAGCTTAGGACGTCAGGGTGAGCAGTTCTTC. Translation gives CASSLGRQGEQFF.

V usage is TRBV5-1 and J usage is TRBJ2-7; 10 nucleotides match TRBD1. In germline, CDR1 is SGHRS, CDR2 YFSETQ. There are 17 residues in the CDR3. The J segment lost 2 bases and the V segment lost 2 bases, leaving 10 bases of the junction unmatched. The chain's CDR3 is CASSFSTSTGGPYEQYF. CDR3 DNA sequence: TGCGCCAGCAGCTTTTCTACTTCGACAGGGGGCCCCTACGAGCAGTACTTC.

The chain's CDR3 is CASEQTVWDEKLFF. DNA for the CDR3: TGTGCCAGCGAGCAGACAGTTTGGGATGAAAAACTGTTTTTT. The chain carries TRBV6-1 and TRBJ1-4; possible D gene TRBD1, 5 bases. The germline CDR1 and CDR2 sequences are MNHNS and SASEGT. Trimming cost V 8 bases and J 6 bases, with 16 bases left between them. This CDR3 contains 14 residues.

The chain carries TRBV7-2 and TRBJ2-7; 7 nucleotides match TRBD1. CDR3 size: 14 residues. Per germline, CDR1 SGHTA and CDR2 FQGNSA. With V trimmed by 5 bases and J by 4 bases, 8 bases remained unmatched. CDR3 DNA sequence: TGTGCCAGCAGCGTCGACAGGGTTCGTTACGAGCAGTACTTC. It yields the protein CASSVDRVRYEQYF.

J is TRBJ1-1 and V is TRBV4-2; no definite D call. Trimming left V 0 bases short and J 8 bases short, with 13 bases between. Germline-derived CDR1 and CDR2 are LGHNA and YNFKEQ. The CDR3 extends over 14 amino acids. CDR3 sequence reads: CASSQDKRAREAFF. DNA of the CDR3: TGTGCCAGCAGCCAAGATAAGAGGGCGAGAGAAGCTTTCTTT.

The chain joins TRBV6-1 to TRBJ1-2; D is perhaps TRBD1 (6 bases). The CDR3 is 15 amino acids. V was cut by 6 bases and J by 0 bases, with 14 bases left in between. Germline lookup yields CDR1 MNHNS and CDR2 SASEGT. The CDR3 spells CASSRYRATNYGYTF. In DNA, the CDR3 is TGTGCCAGCAGCCGCTACAGGGCAACTAACTATGGCTACACCTTC.

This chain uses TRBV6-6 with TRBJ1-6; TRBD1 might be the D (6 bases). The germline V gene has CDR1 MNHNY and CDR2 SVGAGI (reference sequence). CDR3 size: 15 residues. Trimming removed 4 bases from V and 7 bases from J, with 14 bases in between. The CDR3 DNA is TGTGCCAGCAGTTCCCAGGGGCCTCTAAATTCACCCCTCCACTTT. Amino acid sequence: CASSSQGPLNSPLHF.

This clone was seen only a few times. CDR3 in amino acids: CASGEGGGNQPQHF. The CDR3 DNA is TGTGCCAGTGGTGAGGGAGGGGGCAATCAGCCCCAGCATTTT. The rearrangement uses TRBV19 and TRBJ1-5; D possibly corresponds to TRBD1 (5 bases). V lost 8 bases and J lost 2, with 13 bases in between. Germline CDR1 and CDR2: LNHDA and SQIVND (reference sequence). The CDR3 is 14 amino acids.

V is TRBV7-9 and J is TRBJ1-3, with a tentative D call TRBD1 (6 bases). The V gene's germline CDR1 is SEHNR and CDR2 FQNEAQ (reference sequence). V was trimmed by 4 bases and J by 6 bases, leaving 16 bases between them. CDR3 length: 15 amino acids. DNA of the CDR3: TGTGCCAGCAGCTCTTACGGGACACTGGAAAACACCATATATTTT. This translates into CASSSYGTLENTIYF.

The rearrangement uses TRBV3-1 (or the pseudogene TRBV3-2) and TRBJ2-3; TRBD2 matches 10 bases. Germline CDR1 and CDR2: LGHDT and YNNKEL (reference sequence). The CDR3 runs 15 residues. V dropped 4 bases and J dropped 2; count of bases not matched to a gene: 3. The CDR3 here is CASSLTSGDTDTQYF. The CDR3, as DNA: TGTGCCAGCAGCCTCACTAGCGGGGACACAGATACGCAGTATTTT.

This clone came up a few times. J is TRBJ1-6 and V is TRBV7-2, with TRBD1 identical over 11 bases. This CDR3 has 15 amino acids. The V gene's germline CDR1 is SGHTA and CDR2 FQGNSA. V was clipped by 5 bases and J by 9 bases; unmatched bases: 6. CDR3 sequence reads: CASSPRTGGSSPLHF. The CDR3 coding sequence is TGTGCCAGCAGCCCCAGGACAGGGGGCAGTTCACCCCTCCACTTT.

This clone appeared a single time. CDR3 coding DNA: TGTGCTAGTGGTTTGCCTCGGGGCTACACCTTC. It is translated as CASGLPRGYTF. The V gene is TRBV12-5, the J gene TRBJ1-2; D is ambiguous. The germline V and J ends were trimmed by 2 bases and 8 bases, with 6 bases remaining between them. CDR1 LGHNT and CDR2 FRNRAP come from the germline V gene. CDR3 length: 11 amino acids.

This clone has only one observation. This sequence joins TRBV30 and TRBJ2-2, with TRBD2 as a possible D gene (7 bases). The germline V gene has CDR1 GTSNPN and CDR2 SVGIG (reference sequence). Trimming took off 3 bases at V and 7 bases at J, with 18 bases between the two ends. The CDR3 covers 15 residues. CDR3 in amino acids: CAWRDKAGAIGELFF. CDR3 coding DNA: TGTGCCTGGAGGGATAAGGCGGGGGCCATCGGGGAGCTGTTTTTT.